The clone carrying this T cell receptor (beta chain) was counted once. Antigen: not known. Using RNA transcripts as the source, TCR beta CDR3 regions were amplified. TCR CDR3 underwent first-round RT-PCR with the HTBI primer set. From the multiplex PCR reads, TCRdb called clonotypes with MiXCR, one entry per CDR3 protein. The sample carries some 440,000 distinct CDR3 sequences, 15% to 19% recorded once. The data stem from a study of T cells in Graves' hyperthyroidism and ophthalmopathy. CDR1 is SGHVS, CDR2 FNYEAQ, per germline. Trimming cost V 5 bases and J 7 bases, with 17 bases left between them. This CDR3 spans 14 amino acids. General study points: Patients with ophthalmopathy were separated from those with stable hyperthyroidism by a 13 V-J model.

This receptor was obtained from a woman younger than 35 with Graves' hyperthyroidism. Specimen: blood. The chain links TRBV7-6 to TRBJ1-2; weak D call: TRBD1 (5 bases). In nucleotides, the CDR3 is TGTGCCAGCAGCGAAGGGACTATTTCTGGTGGCTACACCTTC. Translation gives CASSEGTISGGYTF.